These 19 T cell receptor beta chains were all obtained from the same sample, sequenced in a study of Graves' ophthalmopathy and Graves' hyperthyroidism. RNA served as the template for amplifying TCR beta CDR3 regions. The workflow started with a first-round RT-PCR run with HTBI primers and then moved on to a second-round multiplex PCR. TCRdb reanalysed the multiplex PCR reads using MiXCR and keeps one entry per CDR3 protein. The table lists around 660,000 distinct CDR3 sequences, about two fifths of them singletons. The sample was peripheral blood. The origin of the receptors is an adult man with Graves' ophthalmopathy.

The gene calls are TRBV12-5 and TRBJ1-2; 7 bases agree with TRBD1. J was trimmed by 6 bases and V by 0 bases; bases with no gene match: 10. The CDR3 is 16 amino acids. The V gene's germline CDR1 is LGHNT and CDR2 FRNRAP. CDR3 region: CASGLVLRGRMNGYTF. In nucleotides, the CDR3 is TGTGCTAGTGGTTTGGTACTTAGGGGGCGAATGAATGGCTACACCTTC.

The sample holds many counts of this clonotype. The chain combines TRBV10-3 with TRBJ2-2, with 7 nucleotides matching TRBD2. Germline CDR1 ENHRY, CDR2 SYGVKD. J was trimmed by 3 bases and V by 3 bases; bases with no gene match: 7. This CDR3 spans 16 amino acids. Here the CDR3 DNA reads TGTGCCATCAGTGAAGGACTAGTTGTAGACACCGGGGAGCTGTTTTTT. It is translated as CAISEGLVVDTGELFF.

A remark on this clonotype: Sequence at one end of the junction differs from germline and may be a read error. This sequence joins TRBV10-2 and TRBJ1-5; tentative D call: TRBD1 (6 bases). CDR1 and CDR2 from the germline V gene are WSHSY and SAAADI. The CDR3 contains 18 residues. CDR3: CASSEAPGQNYWNQPQHF. The DNA for the CDR3 is TGTGCCAGCAGTGAAGCCCCAGGACAGAACTACTGGAATCAGCCCCAGCATTTT.

This clonotype was seen at least ten times. CDR3 coding DNA: TGTGCCAGCAGTGAAGGGTCGACAGGGGGAAGCAATCAGCCCCAGCATTTT. Its translation is CASSEGSTGGSNQPQHF. This sequence joins TRBV2 and TRBJ1-5; TRBD1 agrees at 9 bases. This CDR3 region has 17 residues. Unmatched junction bases numbered 5, after V lost 1 base and J lost 1 base. CDR1 is SNHLY, CDR2 FYNNEI, per germline. Full variable domain (outside the CDR3, taken from reference TRBV2 and TRBJ1-5): EPEVTQTPSHQVTQMGQEVILRCVPISNHLYFYWYRQILGQKVEFLVSFYNNEISEKSEIFDDQFSVERPDGSNFTLKIRSTKLEDSAMYFCASSEGSTGGSNQPQHFGDGTRLSIL.

This clonotype has a count of ten or more. This rearrangement joins TRBV14 to TRBJ1-2; perhaps TRBD1 as D (6 bases). The germline V and J ends were trimmed by 4 bases and 0 bases, with 15 bases remaining between them. The CDR3 runs to 16 residues. Looked up from germline, CDR1 is SGHDN and CDR2 is FVKESK. The CDR3 here is CASSPDGQHPNYGYTF. As DNA, the CDR3 is TGTGCCAGCAGCCCCGACGGACAGCACCCTAACTATGGCTACACCTTC.

The rearrangement joins TRBV29-1 to TRBJ2-2, with D maybe TRBD2 (5 bases). CDR1 is SQVTM, CDR2 ANQGSEA, per germline. This CDR3 has 14 residues. Trimming cost V 7 bases and J 0 bases, with 12 bases left between them. The CDR3 region is CSAGTGTNTGELFF. In DNA, the CDR3 is TGCAGCGCCGGAACCGGGACGAACACCGGGGAGCTGTTTTTT.

The chain uses TRBV5-4 and TRBJ1-2; no clear D. Trimming shortened V by 3 bases and J by 4 bases, and 16 bases separated the two germline ends. The CDR3 length is 15 residues. Germline-derived CDR1 and CDR2 are SGHNT and YYREEE (reference sequence). CDR3 in amino acids: CASSSPGFGAYGYTF. The CDR3 nucleotides are TGTGCCAGCAGCTCGCCGGGGTTTGGAGCCTATGGCTACACCTTC.

The gene calls are TRBV10-3 and TRBJ2-7; D is possibly TRBD2 (6 bases). Near its end, the DNA agrees better with TRBJ2-1, so the J call may be wrong. CDR1 is ENHRY, CDR2 SYGVKD, per germline. This CDR3 comprises 16 residues. CDR3 bases: TGTGCCATCAGCTCCGGGACTCGCTCCGAGTACAATGAGCAGTTCTTC. Translating gives CAISSGTRSEYNEQFF.

The CDR3 DNA reads TGTGCCAGTAGTATGGCCCTTCGGACCTTCAACCCTGGAAACACCATATATTTT. Its translation: CASSMALRTFNPGNTIYF. The chain combines TRBV19 with TRBJ1-3; D unclear. Trimming removed 3 bases from V and 2 bases from J, with 20 bases in between. Germline V gives CDR1 LNHDA, CDR2 SQIVND (reference sequence). This CDR3 region has 18 residues.

This clonotype was seen repeatedly, ten times or more. The chain couples TRBV7-3 to TRBJ2-7; D call uncertain. The CDR3 consists of 12 residues. Per germline, CDR1 SGHTA and CDR2 FQGTGA. V dropped 3 bases and J dropped 3 bases, with 6 bases sitting between them. The CDR3 spells CASSFEDYEQYF. The CDR3 nucleotides read TGTGCCAGCAGCTTTGAAGACTACGAGCAGTACTTC. The full variable domain, rest sourced from reference TRBV7-3 and TRBJ2-7, is GAGVSQTPSNKVTEKGKYVELRCDPISGHTALYWYRQSLGQGPEFLIYFQGTGAADDSGLPNDRFFAVRPEGSVSTLKIQRTERGDSAVYLCASSFEDYEQYFGPGTRLTVT.

This clonotype was observed at least ten times. The rearrangement uses TRBV10-1 and TRBJ2-7, with 8 nucleotides matching TRBD2. The CDR3 is 17 amino acids. V was clipped by 6 bases and J by 5 bases; unmatched bases: 18. Per germline, CDR1 WNHNN and CDR2 SYGVQD (reference sequence). CDR3 sequence (DNA): TGCGCCAGCAGAGGACGGTCCAGTCCGCGGGAGGACCACGAGCAGTACTTC. Translated, it gives CASRGRSSPREDHEQYF.

The sample holds many counts of this clonotype. The chain is built from TRBV9 and TRBJ1-1; the D gene is possibly TRBD1 (5 bases). This CDR3 comprises 14 residues. Germline V gene lookup returns CDR1 SGDLS and CDR2 YYNGEE. With 4 bases removed from V and 4 bases from J, the gap between germline ends came to 14 bases. The CDR3 DNA reads TGTGCCAGCAGCCACTGGGGCCAACGCACTGAAGCTTTCTTT. This sequence encodes CASSHWGQRTEAFF.

The genes are TRBV25-1 and TRBJ1-4, with D possibly being TRBD1 (5 bases). The CDR3 length is 13 residues. The germline V gene has CDR1 MGHDK and CDR2 SYGVNS. Trimming left V 6 bases short and J 6 bases short, with 11 bases between. In DNA, the CDR3 is TGTGCCAGCAGCGTCCTGGGGCATGAAAAACTGTTTTTT. It specifies CASSVLGHEKLFF.

This clonotype was seen many times. The chain joins TRBV3-1 to TRBJ1-2; 8 bases are shared with TRBD1. Looked up from germline, CDR1 is LGHDT and CDR2 is YNNKEL (reference sequence). V gave up 3 bases and J gave up 6 bases; unmatched junction bases: 6. The CDR3 has 14 amino acids. The chain's CDR3 is CASSQHRTGNGYTF. The CDR3 DNA reads as TGTGCCAGCAGCCAGCATAGGACAGGGAATGGCTACACCTTC. Supplemented by reference TRBV3-1 and TRBJ1-2, the full variable domain reads DTAVSQTPKYLVTQMGNDKSIKCEQNLGHDTMYWYKQDSKKFLKIMFSYNNKELIINETVPNRFSPKSPDKAHLNLHINSLELGDSAVYFCASSQHRTGNGYTFGSGTRLTVV.

Notes on this clonotype: A far larger clone is only one base removed, so a read error is likely. The CDR3: CAGSPTTGELFF. The CDR3 coding sequence is TGTGCCGGCAGCCCTACCACCGGGGAGCTGTTTTTT. The V call is TRBV10-3, the J call TRBJ2-2; no clear D gene. Between the trimmed V and J ends, which lost 11 bases and 4 bases, there was a span of 11 bases. The CDR3 totals 12 residues. Germline V lookup: CDR1 ENHRY, CDR2 SYGVKD.

There are many counts of this clonotype. The chain combines TRBV6-1 with TRBJ1-2; unclear D gene. The germline V gene has CDR1 MNHNS and CDR2 SASEGT. Trimming removed 6 bases from V and 3 bases from J, with 11 bases in between. This CDR3 has 13 residues. In DNA form, the CDR3 reads TGTGCCAGCAGATTGGAATGGGACTATGGCTACACCTTC. It yields the protein CASRLEWDYGYTF.

The chain recombines TRBV29-1 with TRBJ2-5; D possibly corresponds to TRBD1 (6 bases). V was trimmed by 6 bases and J by 5 bases, leaving 13 bases between them. Germline lookup yields CDR1 SQVTM and CDR2 ANQGSEA. CDR3 size: 12 residues. CDR3 coding DNA: TGCAGCGTCATGGGGGCGGAGGAGACCCAGTACTTC. Its translation: CSVMGAEETQYF.

The gene calls are TRBV5-1 and TRBJ1-2, with 9 positions matching TRBD1. The V segment lost 4 bases and the J segment 8 bases; nucleotides outside the gene matches: 9. This CDR3 is built from 14 residues. Germline loops: CDR1 SGHRS, CDR2 YFSETQ. The CDR3 sequence is CASSRRTGVRGYTF. As DNA, the CDR3 is TGCGCCAGCAGCCGACGGACAGGGGTCAGGGGCTACACCTTC.

This clonotype was detected many times. The chain couples TRBV4-2 to TRBJ1-6; D not certain. This CDR3 has 14 residues. The ends were cut back, 0 bases at V and 13 bases at J, with 13 bases in the middle. Germline values: CDR1 LGHNA, CDR2 YNFKEQ. CDR3 sequence (DNA): TGTGCCAGCAGCCAAGAGGGTGCAGGAGTCCCCCTCCACTTT. Translation: CASSQEGAGVPLHF.